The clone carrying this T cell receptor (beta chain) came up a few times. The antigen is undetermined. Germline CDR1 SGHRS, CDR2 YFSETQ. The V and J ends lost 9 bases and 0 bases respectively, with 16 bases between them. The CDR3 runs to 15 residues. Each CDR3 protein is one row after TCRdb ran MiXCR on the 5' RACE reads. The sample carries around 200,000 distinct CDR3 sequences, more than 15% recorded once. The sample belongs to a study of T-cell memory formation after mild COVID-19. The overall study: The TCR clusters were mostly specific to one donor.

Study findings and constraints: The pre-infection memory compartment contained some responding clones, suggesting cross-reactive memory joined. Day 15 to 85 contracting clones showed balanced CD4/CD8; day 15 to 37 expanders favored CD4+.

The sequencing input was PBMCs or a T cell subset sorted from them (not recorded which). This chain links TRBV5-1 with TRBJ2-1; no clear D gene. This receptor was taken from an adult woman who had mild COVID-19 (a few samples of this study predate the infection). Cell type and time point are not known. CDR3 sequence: CATRRWGSSYNEQFF. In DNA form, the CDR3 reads TGCGCCACCAGAAGGTGGGGTAGCTCCTACAATGAGCAGTTCTTC.